The T cell receptor beta chain under discussion was sequenced for a study of CD8 T cells in Susac syndrome. Deletions cut 5 bases from V and 4 bases from J, with 11 bases between. The germline V gene encodes CDR1 SEHNR and CDR2 FQNEAQ (reference sequence). CDR3 length equals 13 residues. RNA was extracted with the RNeasy kit, and a quantity of about 0.45 to 1 ug was reverse transcribed using random hexamers. The CDR3 of TCR beta was amplified by immunoSEQ multiplex PCR across 54 Vbeta and 13 Jbeta. TCRdb reprocessed the immunoSEQ multiplex PCR reads with MiXCR, giving one entry per CDR3 protein. Among around 150,000 distinct CDR3 sequences listed, just under 95% were seen once. TCR beta sequencing covered blood CD8+ and CD4+ T cells. Controls were age- and sex-matched healthy donors. While CD8+ and CD4+ T cells were isolated negatively, TEMRA cells were enriched by FACS.

The TCR comes from a human donor in good health. Sequencing was done on a sample of CD4+ T cells from PBMCs. The gene calls are TRBV7-9 and TRBJ1-1; D uncertain. The DNA for the CDR3 is TGTGCCAGCAGCGTCGGTTTGATCACTGAAGCTTTCTTT. Encoded protein: CASSVGLITEAFF.